This T cell receptor (beta chain) was sequenced during a study of CD8+ T cells in alopecia areata. On the study more broadly: Dosing spanned 6 to 18 months on tofacitinib, then 6 months off drug.

This clone showed up just a few times. Sequencing used cDNA as its template, made by extracting RNA and reverse transcribing it. Sequenced by immunoSEQ multiplex PCR; TCRdb stores in-frame clones only, minus some. This sample yields over 200,000 clones, of which 57% are seen a single time; roughly 0.47% belongs to the top ten. This clonotype originated in a human donor with alopecia areata. Material: CD4+ T cells sorted from blood, obtained at week 0.

The CDR3 is CASSEWGPYNEQFF. For the CDR3, the DNA is TGTGCCAGTAGTGAGTGGGGCCCCTACAATGAGCAGTTCTTC. The chain combines TRBV19 with TRBJ2-1; maybe TRBD1 (5 bases). V was cut by 5 bases and J by 2 bases, with 10 bases left in between. The CDR3 is 14 residues long. Germline values: CDR1 LNHDA, CDR2 SQIVND (reference sequence).